This T cell receptor beta chain comes out of a study of CD8+ T cells in alopecia areata. Study-wide points: Lesional tissue from the scalp (especially in alopecia totalis/universalis) showed higher clonality than normal scalp. Patients shared TCRs less clearly than mice did, possibly owing to HLA.

The treatment here: oral pan-JAK inhibitor, 5-10 mg twice daily. A FACSAria was used to sort CD4+ and CD8+ T cells. These cells came from PBMCs. As the sequencing template, cDNA was produced by extracting RNA and reverse transcribing it. Clones were sequenced by immunoSEQ multiplex PCR, and TCRdb holds only the in-frame ones, with some missing. The table records 130,000 or so clones, roughly 57% of them present only once. Germline lookup yields CDR1 GTSNPN and CDR2 SVGIG (reference sequence). With V trimmed by 4 bases and J by 2 bases, 2 bases remained unmatched. The CDR3 runs 13 residues. This clone has just a few counts. Its specificity is unknown.

Material: CD4+ T cells sorted from blood, obtained at week 4, from a patient treated with tofacitinib. The receptor's source is a human donor with alopecia areata. This chain links TRBV30 with TRBJ1-3, with 7 bases matching TRBD1. Here the CDR3 DNA reads TGTGCCTGGACAACAGGGGCTGGAAACACCATATATTTT. Residues: CAWTTGAGNTIYF.